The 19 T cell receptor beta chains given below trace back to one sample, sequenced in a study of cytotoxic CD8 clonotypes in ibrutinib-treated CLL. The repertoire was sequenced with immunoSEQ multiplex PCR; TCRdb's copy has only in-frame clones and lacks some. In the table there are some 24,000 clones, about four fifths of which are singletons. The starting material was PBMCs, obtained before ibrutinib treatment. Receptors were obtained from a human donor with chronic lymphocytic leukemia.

The CDR3 nucleotides are TGTGCCAGCAGTGCACAGGGTACTAACTATGGCTACACCTTC. This gives the protein CASSAQGTNYGYTF. The gene calls are TRBV6-1 and TRBJ1-2, with a weak D call TRBD1 (6 bases). Germline values: CDR1 MNHNS, CDR2 SASEGT. V was trimmed by 4 bases and J by 0 bases, leaving 9 bases between them. The CDR3 sequence is 14 residues long.

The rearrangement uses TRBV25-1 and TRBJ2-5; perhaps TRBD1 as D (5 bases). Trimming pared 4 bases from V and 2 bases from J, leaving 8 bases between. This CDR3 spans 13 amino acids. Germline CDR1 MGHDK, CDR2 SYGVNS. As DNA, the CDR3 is TGTGCCAGCAGTGGGACATATCAAGAGACCCAGTACTTC. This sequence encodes CASSGTYQETQYF.

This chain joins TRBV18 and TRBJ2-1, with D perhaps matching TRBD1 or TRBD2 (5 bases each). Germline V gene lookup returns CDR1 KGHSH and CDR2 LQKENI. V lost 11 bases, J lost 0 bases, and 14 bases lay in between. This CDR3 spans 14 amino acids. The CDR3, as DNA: TGTGCCGGGACCGGACCGGTCTCCTACAATGAGCAGTTCTTC. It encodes CAGTGPVSYNEQFF.

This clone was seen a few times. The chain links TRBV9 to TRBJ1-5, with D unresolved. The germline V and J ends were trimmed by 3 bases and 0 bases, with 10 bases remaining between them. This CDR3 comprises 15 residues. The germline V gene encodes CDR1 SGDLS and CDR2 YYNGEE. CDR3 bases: TGTGCCAGCAGCGGGTCGTCTAATAGCAATCAGCCCCAGCATTTT. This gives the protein CASSGSSNSNQPQHF.

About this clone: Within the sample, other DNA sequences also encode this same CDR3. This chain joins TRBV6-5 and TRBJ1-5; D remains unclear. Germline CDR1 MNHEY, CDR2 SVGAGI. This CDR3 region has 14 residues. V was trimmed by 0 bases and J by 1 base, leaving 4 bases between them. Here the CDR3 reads CASSYSGSNQPQHF. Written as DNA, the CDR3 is TGTGCCAGCAGTTACTCGGGGAGCAATCAGCCCCAGCATTTT.

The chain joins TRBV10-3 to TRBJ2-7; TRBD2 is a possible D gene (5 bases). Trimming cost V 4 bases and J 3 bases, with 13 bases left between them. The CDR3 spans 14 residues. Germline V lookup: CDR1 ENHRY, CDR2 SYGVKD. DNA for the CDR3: TGTGCCATCAGTGGAGGAGGAACCTTCTACGAGCAGTACTTC. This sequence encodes CAISGGGTFYEQYF.

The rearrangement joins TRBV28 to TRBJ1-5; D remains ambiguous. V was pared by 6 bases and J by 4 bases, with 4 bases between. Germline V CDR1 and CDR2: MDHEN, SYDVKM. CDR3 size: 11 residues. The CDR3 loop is CASRQNQPQHF. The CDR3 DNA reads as TGTGCCAGCAGACAAAATCAGCCCCAGCATTTT.

The CDR3 reads CASSEIAGSRNEQFF. CDR3 sequence (DNA): TGTGCCAGCAGTGAAATAGCGGGAAGTCGCAATGAGCAGTTCTTC. V gene TRBV2 combines with J gene TRBJ2-1; 8 positions match TRBD2. J lost 6 bases, V lost 2 bases, and 6 bases had no gene match. Germline loops: CDR1 SNHLY, CDR2 FYNNEI. This CDR3 region has 15 residues.

In DNA form, the CDR3 reads TGTGCCACCAGCAGGGGTAGCGCCGGGATATCTTCCTACGAGCAGTACTTC. It is translated as CATSRGSAGISSYEQYF. The chain links TRBV15 to TRBJ2-7; D possibly corresponds to TRBD2 (5 bases). Trimming removed 3 bases at V and 1 base at J, with 19 bases between. There are 17 residues in the CDR3. Germline V CDR1 and CDR2: LNHNV, YYDKDF (reference sequence).

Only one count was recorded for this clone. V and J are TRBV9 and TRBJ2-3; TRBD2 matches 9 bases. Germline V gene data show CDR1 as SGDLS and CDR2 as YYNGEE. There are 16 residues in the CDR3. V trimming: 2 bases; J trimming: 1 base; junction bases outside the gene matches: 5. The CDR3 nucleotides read TGTGCCAGCAGCGTCATGACTAGCGGAGGCACAGATACGCAGTATTTT. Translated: CASSVMTSGGTDTQYF.

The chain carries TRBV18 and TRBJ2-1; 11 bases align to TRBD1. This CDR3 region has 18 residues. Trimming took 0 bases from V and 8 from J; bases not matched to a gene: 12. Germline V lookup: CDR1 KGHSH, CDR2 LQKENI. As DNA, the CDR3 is TGTGCCAGCTCACCACCGAGGACAGGGGGCATTTATTTCGATGAGCAGTTCTTC. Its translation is CASSPPRTGGIYFDEQFF.

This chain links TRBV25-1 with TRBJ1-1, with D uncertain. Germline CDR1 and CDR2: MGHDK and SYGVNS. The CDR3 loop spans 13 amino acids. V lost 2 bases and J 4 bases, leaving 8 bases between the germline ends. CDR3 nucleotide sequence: TGTGCCAGCAGTGAAAGGTCGGGCACTGAAGCTTTCTTT. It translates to CASSERSGTEAFF.

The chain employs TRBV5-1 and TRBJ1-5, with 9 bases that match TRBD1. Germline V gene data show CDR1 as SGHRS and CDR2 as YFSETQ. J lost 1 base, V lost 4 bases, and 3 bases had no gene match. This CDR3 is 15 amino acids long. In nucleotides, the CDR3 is TGCGCCAGCAGCCCCGGACAGGGGAGCAATCAGCCCCAGCATTTT. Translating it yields CASSPGQGSNQPQHF.

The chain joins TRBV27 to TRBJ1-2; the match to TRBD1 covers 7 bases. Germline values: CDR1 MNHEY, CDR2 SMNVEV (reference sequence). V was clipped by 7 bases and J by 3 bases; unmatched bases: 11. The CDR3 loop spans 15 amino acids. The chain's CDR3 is CASKADRRVHYGYTF. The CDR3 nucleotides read TGTGCCAGCAAGGCGGACAGGCGAGTCCACTATGGCTACACCTTC.

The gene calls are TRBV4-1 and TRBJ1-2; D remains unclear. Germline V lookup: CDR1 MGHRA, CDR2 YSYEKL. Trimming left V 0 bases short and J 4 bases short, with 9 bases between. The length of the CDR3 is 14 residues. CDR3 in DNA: TGCGCCAGCAGCCAAGAGGTTGGGCGCTATGGCTACACCTTC. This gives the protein CASSQEVGRYGYTF.

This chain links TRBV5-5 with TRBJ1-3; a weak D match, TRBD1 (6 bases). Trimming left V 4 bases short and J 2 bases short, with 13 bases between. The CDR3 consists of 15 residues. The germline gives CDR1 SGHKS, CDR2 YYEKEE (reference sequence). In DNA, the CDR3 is TGTGCCAGCAGCCCAACATGGACAGCTGGAAACACCATATATTTT. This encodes CASSPTWTAGNTIYF. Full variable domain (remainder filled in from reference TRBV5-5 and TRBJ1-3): DAGVTQSPTHLIKTRGQQVTLRCSPISGHKSVSWYQQVLGQGPQFIFQYYEKEERGRGNFPDRFSARQFPNYSSELNVNALLLGDSALYLCASSPTWTAGNTIYFGEGSWLTVV.

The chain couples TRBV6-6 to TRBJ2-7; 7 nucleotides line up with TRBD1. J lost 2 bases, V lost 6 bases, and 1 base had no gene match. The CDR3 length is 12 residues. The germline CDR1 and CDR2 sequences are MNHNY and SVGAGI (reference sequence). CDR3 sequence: CASSGTAYEQYF. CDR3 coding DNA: TGTGCCAGCAGCGGGACAGCCTACGAGCAGTACTTC.

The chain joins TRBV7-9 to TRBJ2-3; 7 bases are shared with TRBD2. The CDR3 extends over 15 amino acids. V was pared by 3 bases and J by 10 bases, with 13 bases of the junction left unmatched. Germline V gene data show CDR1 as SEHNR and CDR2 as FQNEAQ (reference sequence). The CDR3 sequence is CASSFLGAGADPQYF. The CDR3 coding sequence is TGTGCCAGCAGCTTTCTAGGCGCGGGAGCGGACCCGCAGTATTTT.

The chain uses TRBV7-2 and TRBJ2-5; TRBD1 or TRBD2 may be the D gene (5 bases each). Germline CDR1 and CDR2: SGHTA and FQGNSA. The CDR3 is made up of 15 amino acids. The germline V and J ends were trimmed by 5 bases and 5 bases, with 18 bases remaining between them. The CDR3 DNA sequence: TGTGCCAGCAGCGACGGGACGTATTATGAGGAGACCCAGTACTTC. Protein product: CASSDGTYYEETQYF.